Presented here are 9 T cell receptor beta chains from one specimen sequenced in a study of CD8+ T cells in alopecia areata. The sequencing template was cDNA reverse transcribed from extracted RNA. The table came from immunoSEQ multiplex PCR; TCRdb's copy has only in-frame clones and leaves some out. The data hold some 200,000 clones, with about 50% observed a single time. Stated treatment: oral pan-JAK inhibitor, 5-10 mg twice daily. Sample: CD4+ T cells sorted from blood, taken at week 4, from a patient treated with tofacitinib. Source of these receptors: a human donor with alopecia areata.

The rearrangement links TRBV7-2 to TRBJ2-7, with a possible D match to TRBD2 (5 bases). Trimming left V 3 bases short and J 0 bases short, with 9 bases between. The CDR3 is 14 amino acids. Germline V gene sequence: CDR1 SGHTA, CDR2 FQGNSA. The DNA for the CDR3 is TGTGCCAGCAGCTTTAGTCGGGGCTCCTACGAGCAGTACTTC. It is translated as CASSFSRGSYEQYF.

The chain employs TRBV9 and TRBJ2-6; the match to TRBD1 covers 12 bases. This CDR3 comprises 21 residues. V lost 3 bases to trimming and J lost 1 base; unmatched junction nucleotides: 14. Looked up from germline, CDR1 is SGDLS and CDR2 is YYNGEE. CDR3 sequence reads: CASSAGQGAEKPGSGANVLTF. The CDR3 DNA is TGTGCCAGCAGCGCGGGACAGGGGGCGGAAAAACCTGGATCTGGGGCCAACGTCCTGACTTTC. Complete variable domain (other parts from reference TRBV9 and TRBJ2-6): DSGVTQTPKHLITATGQRVTLRCSPRSGDLSVYWYQQSLDQGLQFLIQYYNGEERAKGNILERFSAQQFPDLHSELNLSSLELGDSALYFCASSAGQGAEKPGSGANVLTFGAGSRLTVL.

This clone was detected a few times. The chain joins TRBV4-1 to TRBJ1-1; D is ambiguous. The V end lost 1 base, the J end lost 1 base, and 13 bases lay between the germline ends. The CDR3 totals 16 residues. The germline CDR1 and CDR2 sequences are MGHRA and YSYEKL. CDR3 amino acids: CASSQARLSPNTEAFF. The CDR3 DNA reads TGCGCCAGCAGCCAAGCAAGACTTTCTCCGAACACTGAAGCTTTCTTT.

This clone occurred a few times. The chain links TRBV7-3 to TRBJ2-1; D is uncertain. CDR3 size: 13 residues. CDR1 is SGHTA and CDR2 is FQGTGA in the germline V gene. The ends were cut back, 1 base at V and 3 bases at J, with 4 bases in the middle. The CDR3 loop reads CASSLSFYNEQFF. The DNA for the CDR3 is TGTGCCAGCAGCTTAAGTTTCTACAATGAGCAGTTCTTC.

The chain recombines TRBV29-1 with TRBJ2-7; tentatively, D is TRBD2 (6 bases). Trimming removed 4 bases from V and 0 bases from J, with 16 bases in between. Germline V gene data show CDR1 as SQVTM and CDR2 as ANQGSEA. The CDR3 totals 15 residues. This CDR3 is CSVVGGVGRSYEQYF. The CDR3 nucleotides are TGCAGCGTTGTGGGGGGTGTGGGACGCTCCTACGAGCAGTACTTC.

In its sample, this clone was seen a few times. This sequence joins TRBV2 and TRBJ1-2, with a possible D match to TRBD1 (6 bases). The V end lost 4 bases, the J end lost 7 bases, and 13 bases lay between the germline ends. CDR3 length equals 13 residues. Germline V lookup: CDR1 SNHLY, CDR2 FYNNEI. The CDR3 is CASSGRAGAGYTF. The CDR3 DNA follows: TGTGCCAGCAGTGGGAGGGCGGGGGCTGGCTACACCTTC. The whole variable domain, remainder taken from reference TRBV2 and TRBJ1-2, is EPEVTQTPSHQVTQMGQEVILRCVPISNHLYFYWYRQILGQKVEFLVSFYNNEISEKSEIFDDQFSVERPDGSNFTLKIRSTKLEDSAMYFCASSGRAGAGYTFGSGTRLTVV.

V usage is TRBV15 and J usage is TRBJ1-5; D might be TRBD1 (5 bases). The CDR3 loop spans 15 amino acids. Germline-derived CDR1 and CDR2 are LNHNV and YYDKDF (reference sequence). The V end lost 0 bases, the J end lost 3 bases, and 9 bases lay between the germline ends. In DNA, the CDR3 is TGTGCCACCAGCAGAGATGGGGGATTCAATCAGCCCCAGCATTTT. This codes for CATSRDGGFNQPQHF.

V gene TRBV4-3 combines with J gene TRBJ2-7, with D possibly being TRBD1 (5 bases). V was clipped by 0 bases and J by 13 bases, with 19 bases between them. The CDR3 has 14 amino acids. The V gene's germline CDR1 is LGHNA and CDR2 YSLEER. CDR3 sequence reads: CASSQDPGNYESYF. As DNA, the CDR3 is TGCGCCAGCAGCCAAGATCCAGGGAACTACGAGTCTTACTTC.

Only a few counts were recorded for this clone. The CDR3, as DNA: TGCAGCGTTGTTATTCGGGGTTGGGAGAACGATCAGCCCCAGCATTTT. Translated, it gives CSVVIRGWENDQPQHF. This chain connects TRBV29-1 to TRBJ1-5; D ambiguous. This CDR3 has 16 amino acids. V lost 4 bases, J lost 5 bases, and 21 bases lay in between. Germline CDR1 is SQVTM and CDR2 is ANQGSEA.